This T cell receptor (beta chain) is drawn from a study of blood T cells in healthy people across ages (dated by TCRdb to the mid-2010s). Regarding the research as a whole: In model experiments, template switching captured about one uniquely barcoded TCR beta cDNA molecule for every two T cells. To track age-related changes in TCR beta repertoire diversity, the study relied on deep sequencing normalized with unique cDNA molecular identifiers. Four age groups were formed from the donors: young (average approximately 15 years), middle-aged (approximately 40), aged (62) and long-lived (about 80). The study analyzed two additional independent replicas of 1 million unique cDNA reads from the same blood draw for two donors, one aged 18 to 30 and one aged 80 or older. To avoid experimental bias, donors of different ages were distributed randomly across sequencing lanes. Study-wide findings and limitations: There was a strong correlation between observed TCR beta diversity and the percentage of naive T cells measured by flow cytometry. Compared with the aged group, more naive CD4+ T cells, fewer expanded clones and increased TCR diversity were shown by the long-lived group, suggesting age selection. Bulk unsorted PBMC profiling prevented conclusive comparison of naive and antigen-experienced compartments. Because the CMV infection status of the donors was unknown, age-related changes in expanded clonotypes may potentially have been confounded. As age increased, observed TCR beta diversity per million T cells dropped in a roughly linear way, and a significant reduction was already evident by age about 40. Estimates of total diversity based on one million sequenced T cells were considered lower bounds and underestimates.

The germline V gene provides CDR1 LGHNA and CDR2 YSLEER. V sheds 4 bases and J sheds 3 bases, leaving 22 bases between their ends. From cysteine to phenylalanine, the CDR3 is 18 amino acids long. This entry keeps only the CDR3 DNA: 54 bases, framed from base 1. Points on this clonotype: The antigen this receptor binds is unknown. The sample holds no much larger clone one base away, and base qualities are not on file.

Donors were around 37 systemically healthy Caucasian individuals from Russia aged roughly 6 to 95 years. Each donor gave ten milliliters of peripheral blood, collected into EDTA-treated Vacutainer tubes. Ficoll-Paque density-gradient centrifugation was used to isolate PBMCs, with at least 6 million per sample. Total RNA was extracted from PBMCs with Trizol reagent, with at least 6 micrograms obtained per sample. Naive CD45RAhigh/CD27high T cell percentages were measured by flow cytometry on a PBMC aliquot from every donor. To prepare the library, 5' RACE was applied. A second about 7 to 12 cycle PCR used a sample-barcoded 5' primer and a J-beta primer mix. A template-switch 5' adaptor carrying 12 random nucleotides introduced a unique molecular identifier onto each TCR beta cDNA molecule. At least 2.5 million CDR3-containing paired-end reads were obtained from each sample. The Mint cDNA synthesis kit, primed by a TRBC-specific oligonucleotide, was used to synthesize first-strand cDNA from all RNA. All cDNA was treated with uracil-DNA glycosylase and then went through a first 18-cycle PCR with the universal primers M1SS and BC2_uni_R. The paper's data handling went like this. Each sample was normalized by randomly selecting 1 million high-quality reads, each carrying a distinct molecular identifier. Reads sharing molecular identifiers were discarded rather than binned into consensus sequences. MiTCR, with a Q25 quality threshold and the strictest error-elimination algorithm, was used for CDR3 identification, clonotype clustering and error correction. A nonparametric unseen species model using Euler transformation provided a lower-bound estimate of total TCR beta diversity. TCRdb itself trimmed the public reads at Q25 with fastp, ran MiXCR and retained productive beta chains. Each record represents a unique CDR3 protein, reported with the most common genes and DNA among its rows. TCRdb, not the authors, supplied the V and J calls. This sample has 1.8 million or so distinct CDR3 sequences in its table, and around 42% of those were observed once. 23% of the sample is held by the ten biggest clonotypes.

The receptor chain draws on TRBV4-3 and TRBJ2-1; possibly the D gene is TRBD1, per 5 matching bases. Specimen: blood. The receptor's source is a human donor in good health. The nucleotide sequence reads as follows: TGCGCCAGCAGCCGCGCGTTATATCTAGGGGAATTCTACAATGAGCAGTTCTTC. Its coded protein is CASSRALYLGEFYNEQFF.